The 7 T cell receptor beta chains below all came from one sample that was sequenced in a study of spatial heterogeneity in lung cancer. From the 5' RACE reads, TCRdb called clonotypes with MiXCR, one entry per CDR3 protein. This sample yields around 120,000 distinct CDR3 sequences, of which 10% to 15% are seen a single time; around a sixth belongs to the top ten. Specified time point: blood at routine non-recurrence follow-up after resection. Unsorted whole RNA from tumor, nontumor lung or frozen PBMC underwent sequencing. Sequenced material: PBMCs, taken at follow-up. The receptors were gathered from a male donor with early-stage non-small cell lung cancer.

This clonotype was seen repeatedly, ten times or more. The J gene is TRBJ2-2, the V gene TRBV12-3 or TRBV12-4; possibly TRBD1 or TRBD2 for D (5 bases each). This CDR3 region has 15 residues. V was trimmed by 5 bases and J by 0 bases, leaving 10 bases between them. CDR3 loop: CASSRDHANTGELFF. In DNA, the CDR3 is TGTGCCAGCAGTCGGGACCACGCGAACACCGGGGAGCTGTTTTTT.

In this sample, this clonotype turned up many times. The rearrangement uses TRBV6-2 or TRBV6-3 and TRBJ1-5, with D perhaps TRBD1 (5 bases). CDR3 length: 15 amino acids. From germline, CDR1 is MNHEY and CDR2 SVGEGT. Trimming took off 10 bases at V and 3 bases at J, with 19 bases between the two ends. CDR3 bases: TGTGCCATATTACCCGGGGGAATTGACAATCAGCCCCAGCATTTT. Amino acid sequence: CAILPGGIDNQPQHF.

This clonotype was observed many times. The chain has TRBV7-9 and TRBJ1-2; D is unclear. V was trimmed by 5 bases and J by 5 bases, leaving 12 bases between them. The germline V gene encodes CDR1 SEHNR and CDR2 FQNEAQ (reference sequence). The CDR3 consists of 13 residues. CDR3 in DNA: TGTGCCAGCAGCGTGGACGGGGATTATGGCTACACCTTC. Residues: CASSVDGDYGYTF.

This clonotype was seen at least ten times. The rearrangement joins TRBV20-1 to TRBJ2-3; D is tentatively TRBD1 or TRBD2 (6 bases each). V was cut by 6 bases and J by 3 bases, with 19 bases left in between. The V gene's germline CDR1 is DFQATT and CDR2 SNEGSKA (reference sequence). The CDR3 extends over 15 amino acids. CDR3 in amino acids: CSATKGQGRTDTQYF. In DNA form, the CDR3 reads TGCAGTGCCACAAAAGGGCAGGGGAGGACAGATACGCAGTATTTT.

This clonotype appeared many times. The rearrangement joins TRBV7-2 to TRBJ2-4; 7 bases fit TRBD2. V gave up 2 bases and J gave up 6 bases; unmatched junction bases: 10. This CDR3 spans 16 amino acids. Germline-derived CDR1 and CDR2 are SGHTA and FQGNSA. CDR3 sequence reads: CASSLSGTLRGNIQYF. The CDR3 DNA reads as TGTGCCAGCAGCTTAAGCGGGACCCTTAGGGGAAACATTCAGTACTTC. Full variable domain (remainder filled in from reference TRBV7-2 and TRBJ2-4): GAGVSQSPSNKVTEKGKDVELRCDPISGHTALYWYRQSLGQGLEFLIYFQGNSAPDKSGLPSDRFSAERTGGSVSTLTIQRTQQEDSAVYLCASSLSGTLRGNIQYFGAGTRLSVL.

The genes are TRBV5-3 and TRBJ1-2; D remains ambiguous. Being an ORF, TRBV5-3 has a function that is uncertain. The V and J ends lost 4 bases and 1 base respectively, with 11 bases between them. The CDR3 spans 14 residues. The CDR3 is CARSGRRNNYGYTF. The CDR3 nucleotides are TGTGCCAGAAGCGGACGACGGAATAACTATGGCTACACCTTC.

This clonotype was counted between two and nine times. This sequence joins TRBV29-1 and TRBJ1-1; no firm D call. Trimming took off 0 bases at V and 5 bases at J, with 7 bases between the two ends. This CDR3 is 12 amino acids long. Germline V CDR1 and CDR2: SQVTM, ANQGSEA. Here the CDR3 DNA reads TGCAGCGTTGAAGATAGGGCGACTGAAGCTTTCTTT. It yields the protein CSVEDRATEAFF.